What follows are 24 T cell receptor beta chains derived from one specimen sequenced in a study of T cell responses to AZD1222 COVID-19 vaccine. TCRdb keeps only in-frame clones here, not all; method: immunoSEQ multiplex PCR. The top ten hold 10% to 13% of the sample, which has around 58,000 clones, about 86% seen once. Sequenced here: peripheral blood, sampled on day 0 of AZD1222 vaccination. The receptors were gathered from an adult in good health.

V usage is TRBV11-2 and J usage is TRBJ2-1; weak D call: TRBD1 (6 bases). The CDR3 totals 18 residues. Trimming removed 1 base at V and 8 bases at J, with 24 bases between. The germline V gene encodes CDR1 SGHAT and CDR2 FQNNGV. CDR3 sequence: CASSLGPSRGGSDYEQFF. As DNA, the CDR3 is TGTGCCAGCAGCTTAGGCCCGAGTAGAGGGGGATCTGACTATGAGCAGTTCTTC.

The chain combines TRBV7-2 with TRBJ2-3; D is unresolved. The CDR3 loop spans 15 amino acids. The germline gives CDR1 SGHTA, CDR2 FQGNSA. Trimming stripped 1 base from V and 1 base from J, with 9 bases between. In nucleotides, the CDR3 is TGTGCCAGCAGCTTAGGGGCTACAGGCACAGATACGCAGTATTTT. It codes for CASSLGATGTDTQYF.

This clone was counted only a few times. This chain connects TRBV28 to TRBJ2-7, with a tentative D call TRBD1 (5 bases). This CDR3 has 12 residues. Trimming left V 8 bases short and J 2 bases short, with 10 bases between. Germline CDR1 MDHEN, CDR2 SYDVKM. This chain's CDR3 is CASQTETYEQYF. CDR3 DNA: TGTGCCAGCCAGACAGAAACCTACGAGCAGTACTTC. Full variable domain (rest looked up from reference TRBV28 and TRBJ2-7): DVKVTQSSRYLVKRTGEKVFLECVQDMDHENMFWYRQDPGLGLRLIYFSYDVKMKEKGDIPEGYSVSREKKERFSLILESASTNQTSMYLCASQTETYEQYFGPGTRLTVT.

V gene TRBV23-1 combines with J gene TRBJ2-7; tentatively, D is TRBD2 (6 bases). TRBV23-1 is marked as an open reading frame, function uncertain. Trimming removed 0 bases at V and 2 bases at J, with 14 bases between. The CDR3 loop spans 16 amino acids. The CDR3 bases are TGCGCCAGCAGTCAATCGGAGGGGAATTTACCCTACGAGCAGTACTTC. It yields the protein CASSQSEGNLPYEQYF.

This sequence joins TRBV7-2 and TRBJ1-1; 7 bases map to TRBD1. Germline V gene data show CDR1 as SGHTA and CDR2 as FQGNSA. The ends lost 4 bases at V and 5 bases at J; junction bases unmatched: 4. The CDR3 is made up of 13 amino acids. CDR3 bases: TGTGCCAGCAGCTCCGACAGGGTTACTGAAGCTTTCTTT. The encoded protein is CASSSDRVTEAFF.

This sequence joins TRBV15 and TRBJ1-3, with a tentative D call TRBD1 (6 bases). The CDR3 contains 19 residues. CDR1 and CDR2 from the germline V gene are LNHNV and YYDKDF (reference sequence). Trimming left V 1 base short and J 2 bases short, with 21 bases between. The CDR3 bases are TGTGCCACCAGCAGAGGTGCAGGGGTTGTGCTTTCTGCTGGAAACACCATATATTTT. Encoded protein: CATSRGAGVVLSAGNTIYF. Full variable domain (outside the CDR3, taken from reference TRBV15 and TRBJ1-3): DAMVIQNPRYQVTQFGKPVTLSCSQTLNHNVMYWYQQKSSQAPKLLFHYYDKDFNNEADTPDNFQSRRPNTSFCFLDIRSPGLGDTAMYLCATSRGAGVVLSAGNTIYFGEGSWLTVV.

The CDR3 DNA follows: TGTGCCAGCAGCTCCTCATATGGCTACACCTTC. Amino acid sequence: CASSSSYGYTF. The rearrangement joins TRBV7-9 to TRBJ1-2, with D uncertain. Germline lookup yields CDR1 SEHNR and CDR2 FQNEAQ (reference sequence). The CDR3 consists of 11 residues. V lost 4 bases and J lost 5, with 5 bases in between.

V is TRBV7-2 and J is TRBJ1-1; D is ambiguous. The CDR3 loop spans 16 amino acids. The germline V gene encodes CDR1 SGHTA and CDR2 FQGNSA. The ends were cut back, 2 bases at V and 1 base at J, with 14 bases in the middle. The CDR3 reads CASSLILVARNTEAFF. DNA for the CDR3: TGTGCCAGCAGCTTAATCCTCGTCGCCAGGAACACTGAAGCTTTCTTT.

This chain links TRBV18 with TRBJ2-2; D possibly matches TRBD1 or TRBD2 (5 bases each). The V gene lost 1 base and the J gene lost 0 bases, with 9 bases spanning the gap. This CDR3 has 16 residues. Germline V gene data show CDR1 as KGHSH and CDR2 as LQKENI. DNA of the CDR3: TGTGCCAGCTCACCACTGGGACGGACGAACACCGGGGAGCTGTTTTTT. Protein: CASSPLGRTNTGELFF.

The chain is built from TRBV19 and TRBJ1-4; D is undetermined. The CDR3 is made up of 13 amino acids. V was cut by 3 bases and J by 7 bases, with 9 bases left in between. Germline CDR1 LNHDA, CDR2 SQIVND (reference sequence). In DNA form, the CDR3 reads TGTGCCAGTAGTATCGCCGGATTTGAAAAACTGTTTTTT. Amino acids: CASSIAGFEKLFF.

The V gene is TRBV3-1 (or the pseudogene TRBV3-2), the J gene TRBJ2-7; D uncertain. The germline gives CDR1 LGHDT, CDR2 YNNKEL (reference sequence). This CDR3 spans 12 amino acids. V lost 5 bases, J lost 7 bases, and 12 bases lay in between. DNA of the CDR3: TGTGCCAGCAGCGCCTACACTAAGGAGCAGTACTTC. The encoded protein is CASSAYTKEQYF.

The rearrangement joins TRBV3-1 (or the pseudogene TRBV3-2) to TRBJ1-3, with 8 bases identical to TRBD1. In germline, CDR1 is LGHDT, CDR2 YNNKEL (reference sequence). CDR3 length: 16 amino acids. The junction had 8 bases not matched to a gene; V was cut back by 3 bases and J by 4 bases. The DNA for the CDR3 is TGTGCCAGCAGCCAGGGTTCGACAGGGGTCGGAAACACCATATATTTT. Its translation is CASSQGSTGVGNTIYF.

Here the CDR3 DNA reads TGTGCCAGCAGCCCGGCCCGGGACAGGGGATACGAGCAGTACTTC. Amino acid sequence: CASSPARDRGYEQYF. The chain links TRBV5-4 to TRBJ2-7, with 10 bases that match TRBD1. CDR3 length equals 15 residues. Germline V gene lookup returns CDR1 SGHNT and CDR2 YYREEE (reference sequence). Germline trimming cut 4 bases from V and 4 bases from J; bases unmatched to any gene: 8. Full variable domain (missing parts from reference TRBV5-4 and TRBJ2-7): ETGVTQSPTHLIKTRGQQVTLRCSSQSGHNTVSWYQQALGQGPQFIFQYYREEENGRGNFPPRFSGLQFPNYSSELNVNALELDDSALYLCASSPARDRGYEQYFGPGTRLTVT.

The chain has TRBV5-4 and TRBJ2-1; 9 bases are shared with TRBD2. Germline values: CDR1 SGHNT, CDR2 YYREEE (reference sequence). With 4 bases clipped from V and 6 bases from J, the junction kept 5 bases outside the gene matches. This CDR3 comprises 14 residues. The CDR3 DNA reads TGTGCCAGCAGCCCGGGACTAGCCCCCAATGAGCAGTTCTTC. This sequence encodes CASSPGLAPNEQFF.

CDR3 amino acids: CASSPEVQATYGYTF. Here the CDR3 DNA reads TGTGCCAGCTCACCCGAGGTCCAGGCAACATATGGCTACACCTTC. The rearrangement uses TRBV18 and TRBJ1-2, with D unresolved. Germline V gives CDR1 KGHSH, CDR2 LQKENI. The V end was cut by 3 bases, the J end by 5 bases, with 16 bases between. The CDR3 is 15 residues long.

The rearrangement joins TRBV6-5 to TRBJ1-3; possible D gene TRBD1, 5 bases. CDR1 MNHEY and CDR2 SVGAGI come from the germline V gene. The CDR3 is made up of 15 amino acids. Trimming cost V 2 bases and J 2 bases, with 10 bases left between them. The CDR3 DNA reads TGTGCCAGCAGTTACGTACGGGGGACTGGAAACACCATATATTTT. Translating it yields CASSYVRGTGNTIYF.

This clone was recorded once. The chain joins TRBV3-1 (or the pseudogene TRBV3-2) to TRBJ2-5; TRBD2 matches 7 bases. Germline values: CDR1 LGHDT, CDR2 YNNKEL (reference sequence). The CDR3 covers 15 residues. The trim removed 3 bases at V and 3 bases at J, leaving 7 bases unmatched. The CDR3 loop reads CASSQRLAVKETQYF. In DNA form, the CDR3 reads TGTGCCAGCAGCCAGCGTCTAGCGGTTAAAGAGACCCAGTACTTC.

This chain uses TRBV3-1 (or the pseudogene TRBV3-2) with TRBJ2-3, with unresolved D. Trimming removed 1 base from V and 5 bases from J, with 7 bases in between. The CDR3 spans 13 residues. Germline CDR1 and CDR2: LGHDT and YNNKEL (reference sequence). The CDR3 region has the DNA TGTGCCAGCAGCCAAGTATCGGGAGATACGCAGTATTTT. Its translation: CASSQVSGDTQYF.

The CDR3 DNA reads TGCGCCAGCAGTGAGTCAACAGGGGGGGCCTACGAGCAGTACTTC. It encodes CASSESTGGAYEQYF. The chain couples TRBV10-2 to TRBJ2-7, with a weak D call TRBD1 (8 bases). CDR1 and CDR2 (germline): WSHSY, SAAADI. V gave up 0 bases and J gave up 2 bases, with 11 bases separating them. CDR3 length equals 15 residues.

The chain combines TRBV5-1 with TRBJ1-1; D not resolved. The germline V and J ends were trimmed by 3 bases and 1 base, with 7 bases remaining between them. This CDR3 is 13 amino acids long. The germline V gene has CDR1 SGHRS and CDR2 YFSETQ. The CDR3 DNA sequence: TGCGCCAGCAGCTCGGACGGGAACACTGAAGCTTTCTTT. Protein product: CASSSDGNTEAFF.

This chain joins TRBV28 and TRBJ1-1; the D is unclear. V was shortened by 7 bases and J by 1 base, with 13 bases between the two germline ends. The germline V gene has CDR1 MDHEN and CDR2 SYDVKM. The length of the CDR3 is 14 residues. The CDR3 DNA sequence: TGTGCCAGCAAGGATGGACTGCAGAACACTGAAGCTTTCTTT. It encodes CASKDGLQNTEAFF.

The rearrangement links TRBV18 to TRBJ1-5, with a weak D call TRBD1 (6 bases). With 0 bases removed from V and 7 bases from J, the gap between germline ends came to 13 bases. Germline CDR1 and CDR2: KGHSH and LQKENI. The CDR3 sequence is 15 residues long. The CDR3, as DNA: TGTGCCAGCTCACCACCATTGGGGGGCGAGCAGCCCCAGCATTTT. This codes for CASSPPLGGEQPQHF.

The V call is TRBV30, the J call TRBJ2-1, with 9 bases lining up with TRBD2. The V segment lost 5 bases and the J segment 4 bases; nucleotides outside the gene matches: 3. The CDR3 contains 13 residues. The germline gives CDR1 GTSNPN, CDR2 SVGIG (reference sequence). CDR3 coding DNA: TGTGCCTGGGCAACTAGCGGGTACAATGAGCAGTTCTTC. It translates to CAWATSGYNEQFF.

The V gene is TRBV9, the J gene TRBJ2-5; a weak D match, TRBD2 (5 bases). V was shortened by 4 bases and J by 5 bases, with 18 bases between the two germline ends. Germline CDR1 is SGDLS and CDR2 is YYNGEE. The CDR3 length is 15 residues. CDR3 sequence: CASSISGLRGETQYF. CDR3 in DNA: TGTGCCAGCAGCATAAGCGGACTCAGAGGGGAGACCCAGTACTTC.